This T cell receptor (beta chain) stems from a study of graft-versus-host responses after intestinal transplantation. The overall study: Among the recipients, transplants were multivisceral, liver-intestinal, or isolated intestinal.

Repertoires were generated with immunoSEQ multiplex PCR, while TCRdb's copy carries only in-frame clones and drops some. The sample has some 100,000 clones; just under 95% are singletons. The CDR3 consists of 18 residues. Germline assignment: CDR1 SGHVS and CDR2 FQNEAQ. V trimming: 3 bases; J trimming: 2 bases; junction bases outside the gene matches: 9. A remark on this clone: Its antigen is currently unknown.

The clonotype was recovered from a human donor who was the organ donor for an intestinal transplant. The sequences come from unstimulated CD8+ T cells sorted from spleen or lymph node cells, collected before transplant. This rearrangement joins TRBV7-8 to TRBJ2-3; 12 bases fit TRBD2. CDR3 nucleotide sequence: TGTGCCAGCAGCTTCCTAGCGGGGGGGCCCCGCGACACAGATACGCAGTATTTT. Translated, it gives CASSFLAGGPRDTDTQYF. The full variable domain, with the rest looked up from reference TRBV7-8 and TRBJ2-3, is GAGVSQSPRYKVAKRGQDVALRCDPISGHVSLFWYQQALGQGPEFLTYFQNEAQLDKSGLPSDRFFAERPEGSVSTLKIQRTQQEDSAVYLCASSFLAGGPRDTDTQYFGPGTRLTVL.